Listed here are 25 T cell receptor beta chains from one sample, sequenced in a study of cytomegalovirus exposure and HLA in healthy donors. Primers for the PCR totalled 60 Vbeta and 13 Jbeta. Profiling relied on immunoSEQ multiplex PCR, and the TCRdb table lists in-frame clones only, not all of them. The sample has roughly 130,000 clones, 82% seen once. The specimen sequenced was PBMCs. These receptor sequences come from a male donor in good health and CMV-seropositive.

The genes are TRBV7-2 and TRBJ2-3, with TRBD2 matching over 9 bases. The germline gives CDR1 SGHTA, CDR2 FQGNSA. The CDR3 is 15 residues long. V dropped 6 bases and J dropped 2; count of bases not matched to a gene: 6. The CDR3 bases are TGTGCCAGCAGAAGGACTAGCGCTAACACAGATACGCAGTATTTT. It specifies CASRRTSANTDTQYF.

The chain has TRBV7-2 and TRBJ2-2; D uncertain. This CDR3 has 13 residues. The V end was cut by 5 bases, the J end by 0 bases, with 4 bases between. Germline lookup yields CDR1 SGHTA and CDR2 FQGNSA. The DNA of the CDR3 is TGTGCCAGCAGCGGCCCGAACACCGGGGAGCTGTTTTTT. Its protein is CASSGPNTGELFF.

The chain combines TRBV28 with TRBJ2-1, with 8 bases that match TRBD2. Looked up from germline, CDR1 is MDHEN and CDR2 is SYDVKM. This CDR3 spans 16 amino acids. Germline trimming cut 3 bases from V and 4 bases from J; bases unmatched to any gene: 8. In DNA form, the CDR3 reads TGTGCCAGCAGTTTTCTGGGACTAGAGGATTACAATGAGCAGTTCTTC. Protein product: CASSFLGLEDYNEQFF. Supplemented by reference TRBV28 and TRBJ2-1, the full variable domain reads DVKVTQSSRYLVKRTGEKVFLECVQDMDHENMFWYRQDPGLGLRLIYFSYDVKMKEKGDIPEGYSVSREKKERFSLILESASTNQTSMYLCASSFLGLEDYNEQFFGPGTRLTVL.

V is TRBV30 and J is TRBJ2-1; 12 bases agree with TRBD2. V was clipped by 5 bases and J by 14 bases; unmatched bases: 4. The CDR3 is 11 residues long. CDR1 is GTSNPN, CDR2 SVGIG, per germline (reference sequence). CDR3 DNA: TGTGCCTGGCGGCGACTAGCGGGAGAGTTCTTC. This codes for CAWRRLAGEFF.

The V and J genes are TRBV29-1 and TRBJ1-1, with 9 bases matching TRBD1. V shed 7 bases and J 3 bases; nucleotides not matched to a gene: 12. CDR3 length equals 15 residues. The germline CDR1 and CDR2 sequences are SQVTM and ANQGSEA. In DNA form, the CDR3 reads TGCAGCGCCCACCTGGTGGGACAGGGTGACACTGAAGCTTTCTTT. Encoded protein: CSAHLVGQGDTEAFF.

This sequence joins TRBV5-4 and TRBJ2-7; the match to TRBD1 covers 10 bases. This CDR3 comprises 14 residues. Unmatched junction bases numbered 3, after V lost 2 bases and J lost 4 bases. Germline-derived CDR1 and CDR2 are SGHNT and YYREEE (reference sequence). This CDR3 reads CASSFRDRGYEQYF. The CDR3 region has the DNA TGTGCCAGCAGCTTCCGGGACAGGGGATACGAGCAGTACTTC.

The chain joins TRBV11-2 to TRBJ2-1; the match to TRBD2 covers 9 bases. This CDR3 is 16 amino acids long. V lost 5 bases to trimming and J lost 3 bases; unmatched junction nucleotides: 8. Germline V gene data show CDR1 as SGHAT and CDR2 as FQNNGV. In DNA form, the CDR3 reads TGTGCCAGCAGCACCCTTAGCGGGAGAGGCTACAATGAGCAGTTCTTC. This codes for CASSTLSGRGYNEQFF.

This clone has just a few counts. CDR3 nucleotide sequence: TGTGCCTGGAAATCCTTTGCGGAGGTGATCGGCTACACCTTC. Encoded protein: CAWKSFAEVIGYTF. The chain employs TRBV30 and TRBJ1-2, with D unresolved. The CDR3 length is 14 residues. Germline CDR1 is GTSNPN and CDR2 is SVGIG (reference sequence). Deletions cut 4 bases from V and 8 bases from J, with 20 bases between.

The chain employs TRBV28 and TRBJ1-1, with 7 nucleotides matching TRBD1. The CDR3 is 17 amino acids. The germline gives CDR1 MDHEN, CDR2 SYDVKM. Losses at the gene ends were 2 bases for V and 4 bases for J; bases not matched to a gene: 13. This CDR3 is CASSLRGRWGGGTEAFF. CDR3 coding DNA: TGTGCCAGCAGTTTAAGGGGGCGGTGGGGTGGGGGCACTGAAGCTTTCTTT.

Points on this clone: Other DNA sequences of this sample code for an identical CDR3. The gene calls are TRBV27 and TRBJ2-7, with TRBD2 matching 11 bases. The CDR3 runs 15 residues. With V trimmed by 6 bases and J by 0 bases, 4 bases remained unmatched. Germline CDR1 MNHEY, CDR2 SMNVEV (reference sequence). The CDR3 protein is CASSAGTSGSYEQYF. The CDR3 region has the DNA TGTGCCAGCAGCGCCGGGACTAGCGGCTCCTACGAGCAGTACTTC.

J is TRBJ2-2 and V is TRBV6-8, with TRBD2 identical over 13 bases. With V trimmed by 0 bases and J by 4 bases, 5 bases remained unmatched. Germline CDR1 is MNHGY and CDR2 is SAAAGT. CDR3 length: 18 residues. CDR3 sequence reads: CASSYSLAGGISTGELFF. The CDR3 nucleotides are TGTGCCAGCAGTTACTCACTAGCGGGAGGGATCAGCACCGGGGAGCTGTTTTTT.

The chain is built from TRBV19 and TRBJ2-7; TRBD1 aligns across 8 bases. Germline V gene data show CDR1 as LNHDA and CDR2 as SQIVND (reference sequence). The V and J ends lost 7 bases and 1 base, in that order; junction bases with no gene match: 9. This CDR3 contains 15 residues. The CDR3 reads CASKIQGDHSYEQYF. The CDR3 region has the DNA TGTGCCAGTAAGATACAGGGGGATCATTCCTACGAGCAGTACTTC.

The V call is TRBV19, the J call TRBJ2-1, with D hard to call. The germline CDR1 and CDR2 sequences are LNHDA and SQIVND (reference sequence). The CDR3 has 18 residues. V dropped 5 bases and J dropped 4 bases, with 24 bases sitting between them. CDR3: CASSPYPTTGNPYNEQFF. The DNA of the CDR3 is TGTGCCAGTAGTCCTTATCCCACGACGGGTAACCCTTACAATGAGCAGTTCTTC. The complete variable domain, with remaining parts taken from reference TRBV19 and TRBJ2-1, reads DGGITQSPKYLFRKEGQNVTLSCEQNLNHDAMYWYRQDPGQGLRLIYYSQIVNDFQKGDIAEGYSVSREKKESFPLTVTSAQKNPTAFYLCASSPYPTTGNPYNEQFFGPGTRLTVL.

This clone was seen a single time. Here the CDR3 reads CAWSSLRVPRSGANVLTF. The CDR3 nucleotides are TGTGCCTGGAGTTCCTTGAGGGTCCCTCGATCTGGGGCCAACGTCCTGACTTTC. The chain couples TRBV30 to TRBJ2-6; D may be TRBD2 (5 bases). Germline V CDR1 and CDR2: GTSNPN, SVGIG (reference sequence). Trimming took off 2 bases at V and 1 base at J, with 18 bases between the two ends. This CDR3 is 18 amino acids long.

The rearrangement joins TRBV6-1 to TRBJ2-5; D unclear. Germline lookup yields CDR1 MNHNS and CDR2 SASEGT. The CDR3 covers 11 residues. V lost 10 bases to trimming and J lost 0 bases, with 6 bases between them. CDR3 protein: CATLYQETQYF. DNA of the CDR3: TGTGCCACCCTGTACCAAGAGACCCAGTACTTC.

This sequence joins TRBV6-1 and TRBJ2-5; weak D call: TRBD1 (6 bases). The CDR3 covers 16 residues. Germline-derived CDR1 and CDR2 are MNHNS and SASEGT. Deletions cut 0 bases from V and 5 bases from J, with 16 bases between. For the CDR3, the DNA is TGTGCCAGCAGTGAAGCGAGTAAGAACAGGGTGGAGACCCAGTACTTC. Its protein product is CASSEASKNRVETQYF.

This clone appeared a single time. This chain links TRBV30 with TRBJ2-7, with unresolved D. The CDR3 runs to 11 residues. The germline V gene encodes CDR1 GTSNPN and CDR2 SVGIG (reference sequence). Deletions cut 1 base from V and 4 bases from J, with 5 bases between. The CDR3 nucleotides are TGTGCCTGGAGTGGTATATACGAGCAGTACTTC. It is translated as CAWSGIYEQYF.

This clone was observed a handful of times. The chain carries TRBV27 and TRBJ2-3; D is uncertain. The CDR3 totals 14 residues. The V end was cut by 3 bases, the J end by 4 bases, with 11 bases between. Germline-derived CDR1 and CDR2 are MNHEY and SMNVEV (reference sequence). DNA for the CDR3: TGTGCCAGCAGTTTGGTGTGGGCTGCAGATACGCAGTATTTT. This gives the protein CASSLVWAADTQYF.

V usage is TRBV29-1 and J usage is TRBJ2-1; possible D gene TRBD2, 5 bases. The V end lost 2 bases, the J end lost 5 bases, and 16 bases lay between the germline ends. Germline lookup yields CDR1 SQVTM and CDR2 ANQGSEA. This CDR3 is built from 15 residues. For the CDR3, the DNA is TGCAGCGTTGAACTAGAGAGAAGACTAAACAATGAGCAGTTCTTC. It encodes CSVELERRLNNEQFF.

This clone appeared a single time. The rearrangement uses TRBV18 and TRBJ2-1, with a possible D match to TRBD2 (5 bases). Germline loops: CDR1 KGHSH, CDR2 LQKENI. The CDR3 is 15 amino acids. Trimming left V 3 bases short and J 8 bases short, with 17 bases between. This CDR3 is CASSPPTGSMDEQFF. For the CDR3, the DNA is TGTGCCAGCTCACCCCCTACGGGATCAATGGATGAGCAGTTCTTC. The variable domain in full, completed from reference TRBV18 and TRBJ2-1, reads NAGVMQNPRHLVRRRGQEARLRCSPMKGHSHVYWYRQLPEEGLKFMVYLQKENIIDESGMPKERFSAEFPKEGPSILRIQQVVRGDSAAYFCASSPPTGSMDEQFFGPGTRLTVL.

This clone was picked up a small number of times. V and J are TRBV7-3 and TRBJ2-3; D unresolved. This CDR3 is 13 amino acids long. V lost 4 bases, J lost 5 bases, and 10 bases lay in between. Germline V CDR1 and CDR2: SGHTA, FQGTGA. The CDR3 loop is CASSSTAEDTQYF. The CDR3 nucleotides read TGTGCCAGCAGCTCCACCGCAGAAGATACGCAGTATTTT.

The CDR3, as DNA: TGCGCCAGCAGCTCGCACAGTTCGGATGGCTACACCTTC. Its translation: CASSSHSSDGYTF. The chain combines TRBV5-1 with TRBJ1-2, with D unresolved. V lost 3 bases, J lost 6 bases, and 12 bases lay in between. The CDR3 consists of 13 residues. Germline V lookup: CDR1 SGHRS, CDR2 YFSETQ.

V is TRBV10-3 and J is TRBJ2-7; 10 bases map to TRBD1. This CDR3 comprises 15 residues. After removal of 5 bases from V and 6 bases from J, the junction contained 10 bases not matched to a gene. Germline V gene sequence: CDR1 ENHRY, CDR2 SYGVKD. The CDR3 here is CAISRMGQGLGEQYF. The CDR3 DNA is TGTGCCATCAGTCGAATGGGACAGGGGCTCGGCGAGCAGTACTTC.

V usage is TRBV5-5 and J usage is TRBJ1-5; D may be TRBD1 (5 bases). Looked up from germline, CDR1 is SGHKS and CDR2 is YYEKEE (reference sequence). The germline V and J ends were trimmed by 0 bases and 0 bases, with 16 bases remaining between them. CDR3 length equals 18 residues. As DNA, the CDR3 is TGTGCCAGCAGCTTGGCCTTGACAGAGCTTTATAGCAATCAGCCCCAGCATTTT. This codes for CASSLALTELYSNQPQHF.

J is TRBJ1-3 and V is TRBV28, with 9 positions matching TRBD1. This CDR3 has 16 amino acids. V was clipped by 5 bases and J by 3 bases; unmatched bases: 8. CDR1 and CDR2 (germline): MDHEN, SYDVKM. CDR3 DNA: TGTGCCAGCAGTAGTCCGGGACAGGGAGATGGAAACACCATATATTTT. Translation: CASSSPGQGDGNTIYF.